Below, 32 T cell receptor beta chains from the same sample are listed, as sequenced in a study of blood T cell repertoires in COVID-19. Method: immunoSEQ multiplex PCR; TCRdb's copy keeps in-frame clones and lacks some. The top ten clones hold 8% to 9.5% of a sample with around 330,000 clones, roughly 86% of them seen once. Sequenced input: PBMCs or T cells enriched from blood (not recorded which). All receptors come from a woman aged 18-29 years who had recovered from COVID-19.

This clone was picked up one time. This chain uses TRBV9 with TRBJ1-2; TRBD1 matches at 7 bases. The CDR3 consists of 14 residues. J was trimmed by 4 bases and V by 3 bases; bases with no gene match: 6. Germline-derived CDR1 and CDR2 are SGDLS and YYNGEE. The chain's CDR3 is CASSARDSLYGYTF. CDR3 bases: TGTGCCAGCAGCGCAAGGGACAGCCTCTATGGCTACACCTTC. The full variable domain, its missing parts supplied by reference TRBV9 and TRBJ1-2, is DSGVTQTPKHLITATGQRVTLRCSPRSGDLSVYWYQQSLDQGLQFLIQYYNGEERAKGNILERFSAQQFPDLHSELNLSSLELGDSALYFCASSARDSLYGYTFGSGTRLTVV.

V and J are TRBV4-3 and TRBJ2-3; 7 bases map to TRBD1. Germline CDR1 reads LGHNA; CDR2 reads YSLEER. The CDR3 contains 15 residues. With 0 bases clipped from V and 5 bases from J, the junction kept 5 bases outside the gene matches. This CDR3 is CASSQDRTGEDTQYF. CDR3 DNA: TGCGCCAGCAGCCAAGATCGTACAGGGGAAGATACGCAGTATTTT.

The chain combines TRBV7-9 with TRBJ2-1; possible D gene TRBD2, 6 bases. Trimming took off 6 bases at V and 4 bases at J, with 16 bases between the two ends. This CDR3 is 15 amino acids long. Germline lookup yields CDR1 SEHNR and CDR2 FQNEAQ (reference sequence). The CDR3 spells CASRRLVIGYNEQFF. Written as DNA, the CDR3 is TGTGCCAGCAGAAGACTAGTTATAGGATACAATGAGCAGTTCTTC.

The rearrangement joins TRBV21-1 to TRBJ1-4. TRBV21-1 is classified as a pseudogene. The length of the CDR3 is 15 residues. CDR3 sequence reads: CASSKALGANEKLFF. In DNA form, the CDR3 reads TGTGCCAGCAGCAAAGCGCTAGGAGCTAATGAAAAACTGTTTTTT.

The chain recombines TRBV7-9 with TRBJ1-1; D gene ambiguous. The V end was cut by 5 bases, the J end by 1 base, with 14 bases between. The CDR3 consists of 15 residues. In germline, CDR1 is SEHNR, CDR2 FQNEAQ (reference sequence). CDR3 region: CASSTSTAGNTEAFF. For the CDR3, the DNA is TGTGCCAGCAGCACATCCACGGCGGGGAACACTGAAGCTTTCTTT.

V usage is TRBV14 and J usage is TRBJ2-7; D perhaps matches TRBD1 (6 bases). The CDR3 extends over 12 amino acids. Trimming shortened V by 5 bases and J by 3 bases, and 8 bases separated the two germline ends. The germline CDR1 and CDR2 sequences are SGHDN and FVKESK. Written as DNA, the CDR3 is TGTGCCAGCAGCGGGGGCAACTACGAGCAGTACTTC. Its protein is CASSGGNYEQYF.

The DNA for the CDR3 is TGCGCCAGCAGCTTCACCGGGAATAATGAAAAACTGTTTTTT. Amino acid sequence: CASSFTGNNEKLFF. The chain recombines TRBV5-1 with TRBJ1-4; D gene unclear. Germline values: CDR1 SGHRS, CDR2 YFSETQ. This CDR3 is built from 14 residues. Trimming took 2 bases from V and 4 from J, leaving 9 bases between them.

The V and J genes are TRBV27 and TRBJ2-1; unclear D gene. Trimming shortened V by 5 bases and J by 2 bases, and 7 bases separated the two germline ends. The CDR3 has 13 residues. From germline, CDR1 is MNHEY and CDR2 SMNVEV (reference sequence). The CDR3 coding sequence is TGTGCCAGCAGTAGAGATACCTACAATGAGCAGTTCTTC. This encodes CASSRDTYNEQFF.

This chain uses TRBV9 with TRBJ2-5, with D tentatively TRBD2 (5 bases). The germline V gene encodes CDR1 SGDLS and CDR2 YYNGEE. The V and J ends lost 2 bases and 4 bases respectively, with 18 bases between them. The CDR3 runs to 16 residues. The CDR3 nucleotides are TGTGCCAGCAGCGTTCCCGGGTCTCGAGGAGGAGAGACCCAGTACTTC. It translates to CASSVPGSRGGETQYF.

This CDR3 is CASTRPGEHEKLFF. Written as DNA, the CDR3 is TGTGCCAGTACGAGGCCAGGGGAGCATGAAAAACTGTTTTTT. The chain uses TRBV19 and TRBJ1-4, with TRBD1 as a possible D gene (6 bases). V lost 7 bases and J 6 bases, leaving 15 bases between the germline ends. The V gene's germline CDR1 is LNHDA and CDR2 SQIVND (reference sequence). CDR3 length: 14 amino acids.

This clone was recorded only once. The chain employs TRBV3-1 (or the pseudogene TRBV3-2) and TRBJ1-1; no clear D. Trimming removed 1 base from V and 9 bases from J, with 9 bases in between. The length of the CDR3 is 12 residues. Germline lookup yields CDR1 LGHDT and CDR2 YNNKEL (reference sequence). CDR3 bases: TGTGCCAGCAGCCAAGGTGGAGGGAAAGCTTTCTTT. Translation gives CASSQGGGKAFF.

V and J are TRBV14 and TRBJ2-3; possible D gene TRBD2, 5 bases. Germline CDR1 and CDR2: SGHDN and FVKESK. Trimming cost V 1 base and J 5 bases, with 10 bases left between them. The CDR3 is 14 residues long. The CDR3 region is CASSQGQGGDTQYF. The CDR3 region has the DNA TGTGCCAGCAGCCAAGGCCAAGGAGGAGATACGCAGTATTTT.

V usage is TRBV2 and J usage is TRBJ1-2; possible D gene TRBD1, 5 bases. The CDR3 extends over 15 amino acids. V lost 0 bases to trimming and J lost 7 bases, with 15 bases between them. Germline V gene data show CDR1 as SNHLY and CDR2 as FYNNEI. As DNA, the CDR3 is TGTGCCAGCAGTGAAGCAGTAGGGGCCATCCGTGGCTACACCTTC. It is translated as CASSEAVGAIRGYTF.

This chain links TRBV6-5 with TRBJ1-1; 7 bases agree with TRBD1. J gave up 2 bases and V 7 bases, and 10 bases lay outside the gene matches. Per the germline V gene, CDR1 is MNHEY and CDR2 is SVGAGI. There are 15 residues in the CDR3. CDR3 protein: CASNPAGGSNTEAFF. The CDR3 DNA sequence: TGTGCCAGCAATCCGGCAGGGGGTTCAAACACTGAAGCTTTCTTT.

The chain carries TRBV20-1 and TRBJ2-7; D unresolved. Trimming left V 1 base short and J 3 bases short, with 4 bases between. This CDR3 spans 11 amino acids. In germline, CDR1 is DFQATT, CDR2 SNEGSKA (reference sequence). CDR3 DNA: TGCAGTGCTAGAGCGGGCTACGAGCAGTACTTC. It is translated as CSARAGYEQYF.

This rearrangement joins TRBV7-2 to TRBJ1-5, with D uncertain. The CDR3 consists of 14 residues. Germline values: CDR1 SGHTA, CDR2 FQGNSA. V lost 2 bases and J 7 bases, leaving 12 bases between the germline ends. CDR3 amino acids: CASSLLGREQPQHF. CDR3 nucleotides: TGTGCCAGCAGCTTATTGGGTAGGGAGCAGCCCCAGCATTTT.

The chain combines TRBV7-3 with TRBJ1-4; D ambiguous. The V gene lost 3 bases and the J gene lost 8 bases, with 10 bases spanning the gap. Germline V gene lookup returns CDR1 SGHTA and CDR2 FQGTGA. This CDR3 spans 13 amino acids. CDR3 loop: CASSFRIAEKLFF. For the CDR3, the DNA is TGTGCCAGCAGCTTCCGTATAGCGGAAAAACTGTTTTTT.

The V and J genes are TRBV19 and TRBJ2-1; 11 nucleotides agree with TRBD2. Trimming at V came to 5 bases and at J to 1 base, leaving 4 bases not matched to a gene. This CDR3 has 16 residues. CDR1 and CDR2 (germline): LNHDA, SQIVND (reference sequence). The CDR3 nucleotides read TGTGCCAGTAGTCAGGGACTAGCGGTATCCTACAATGAGCAGTTCTTC. Translating it yields CASSQGLAVSYNEQFF.

The V gene is TRBV25-1, the J gene TRBJ2-1; 14 bases map to TRBD2. CDR1 is MGHDK and CDR2 is SYGVNS in the germline V gene. CDR3 length equals 16 residues. V lost 1 base and J lost 7; bases outside the gene matches: 3. CDR3 nucleotides: TGTGCCAGCAGTGAATCGGGACTAGCGGGAGTGAATGAGCAGTTCTTC. It specifies CASSESGLAGVNEQFF.

The chain joins TRBV7-9 to TRBJ1-2, with 10 bases fitting TRBD1. CDR1 is SEHNR, CDR2 FQNEAQ, per germline (reference sequence). The CDR3 totals 13 residues. Trimming removed 5 bases from V and 6 bases from J; junction bases left unmatched: 3. DNA for the CDR3: TGTGCCAGCAGCCTGACAGGGGGCCATGGCTACACCTTC. Protein product: CASSLTGGHGYTF.

The table lists this clone with a count of one. The chain is built from TRBV2 and TRBJ1-2, with TRBD1 matching over 10 bases. J lost 8 bases, V lost 7 bases, and 10 bases had no gene match. The CDR3 extends over 14 amino acids. Germline V gene lookup returns CDR1 SNHLY and CDR2 FYNNEI. CDR3 amino acids: CASIVDRGLVGYTF. CDR3 in DNA: TGTGCCAGCATTGTTGACAGGGGGCTCGTCGGCTACACCTTC.

This clone occurred once. J is TRBJ2-7 and V is TRBV2; 7 bases are a match to TRBD2. V trimming: 6 bases; J trimming: 0 bases; junction bases outside the gene matches: 5. There are 14 residues in the CDR3. CDR1 is SNHLY and CDR2 is FYNNEI in the germline V gene. The CDR3 region is CASRGDYASYEQYF. The DNA for the CDR3 is TGTGCCAGCAGGGGGGACTACGCCTCCTACGAGCAGTACTTC.

The gene calls are TRBV14 and TRBJ1-2; D gene unclear. This CDR3 is 13 amino acids long. CDR1 is SGHDN, CDR2 FVKESK, per germline. With 0 bases removed from V and 2 bases from J, the gap between germline ends came to 4 bases. The CDR3 protein is CASSQDLNYGYTF. The CDR3 DNA sequence: TGTGCCAGCAGCCAAGATCTGAACTATGGCTACACCTTC. Full variable domain (missing parts from reference TRBV14 and TRBJ1-2): EAGVTQFPSHSVIEKGQTVTLRCDPISGHDNLYWYRRVMGKEIKFLLHFVKESKQDESGMPNNRFLAERTGGTYSTLKVQPAELEDSGVYFCASSQDLNYGYTFGSGTRLTVV.

V and J are TRBV28 and TRBJ2-1; D perhaps matches TRBD2 (7 bases). Germline CDR1 and CDR2: MDHEN and SYDVKM. This CDR3 is built from 12 residues. Trimming took 10 bases from V and 6 from J, leaving 13 bases between them. This CDR3 is CATWGGRNEQFF. As DNA, the CDR3 is TGTGCCACCTGGGGGGGGCGCAATGAGCAGTTCTTC.

The chain carries TRBV19 and TRBJ2-3, with 7 bases that match TRBD2. V shed 3 bases and J 5 bases; nucleotides not matched to a gene: 5. The CDR3 length is 14 residues. Germline CDR1 and CDR2: LNHDA and SQIVND (reference sequence). The CDR3 DNA reads as TGTGCCAGTAGTATTCAACTAGCGCAAGATACGCAGTATTTT. Protein product: CASSIQLAQDTQYF.

V and J are TRBV7-2 and TRBJ2-1; 9 nucleotides align to TRBD2. After removal of 3 bases from V and 1 base from J, the junction contained 1 base not matched to a gene. The CDR3 contains 15 residues. CDR1 is SGHTA and CDR2 is FQGNSA in the germline V gene. CDR3 protein: CASSFSGRSYNEQFF. The CDR3, as DNA: TGTGCCAGCAGCTTTAGCGGGAGATCCTACAATGAGCAGTTCTTC.

This clone was counted a single time. The chain joins TRBV7-8 to TRBJ1-6; D ambiguous. V was trimmed by 8 bases and J by 0 bases, leaving 14 bases between them. Germline CDR1 and CDR2: SGHVS and FQNEAQ. CDR3 length equals 16 residues. CDR3 DNA sequence: TGTGCCAGCGGATTTGGTAGGAGCTCCTATAATTCACCCCTCCACTTT. It specifies CASGFGRSSYNSPLHF.

V gene TRBV11-2 combines with J gene TRBJ2-2; no clear D. Trimming took 1 base from V and 6 from J, leaving 9 bases between them. The CDR3 covers 14 residues. From germline, CDR1 is SGHAT and CDR2 FQNNGV. The CDR3 here is CASSLGSGSGELFF. CDR3 coding DNA: TGTGCCAGCAGCTTAGGTTCGGGTTCCGGGGAGCTGTTTTTT.

This clone was counted a single time. The chain employs TRBV4-2 and TRBJ2-7; 9 bases map to TRBD1. The CDR3 contains 15 residues. J was trimmed by 2 bases and V by 3 bases; bases with no gene match: 5. From germline, CDR1 is LGHNA and CDR2 YNFKEQ. The CDR3 region is CASSHGQGITYEQYF. CDR3 bases: TGTGCCAGCAGCCACGGACAGGGGATAACCTACGAGCAGTACTTC.

The gene calls are TRBV27 and TRBJ1-1; unclear D gene. The length of the CDR3 is 13 residues. Germline V gene sequence: CDR1 MNHEY, CDR2 SMNVEV (reference sequence). V shed 2 bases and J shed 5 bases, with 9 bases lying between them. CDR3 loop: CASSLRGGTEAFF. CDR3 in DNA: TGTGCCAGCAGTTTACGGGGTGGAACTGAAGCTTTCTTT.

The chain has TRBV18 and TRBJ1-2; 9 nucleotides agree with TRBD1. CDR3 length: 16 amino acids. Germline V CDR1 and CDR2: KGHSH, LQKENI. The junction had 9 bases not matched to a gene; V was cut back by 5 bases and J by 2 bases. The CDR3 here is CASSSLRTGANYGYTF. CDR3 DNA: TGTGCCAGCTCATCGTTACGGACAGGGGCGAACTATGGCTACACCTTC.

The V and J genes are TRBV5-1 and TRBJ2-3; a weak D match, TRBD2 (7 bases). CDR3 length equals 16 residues. Trimming shortened V by 0 bases and J by 4 bases, and 15 bases separated the two germline ends. Germline V lookup: CDR1 SGHRS, CDR2 YFSETQ. The CDR3, as DNA: TGCGCCAGCAGCTTGGAGGGGGGGCTAAAGCCAGATACGCAGTATTTT. Translating it yields CASSLEGGLKPDTQYF.